There are a few counts of the clone carrying this TCR beta chain. The table came from immunoSEQ multiplex PCR; TCRdb's copy has only in-frame clones and leaves some out. The sample lists around 160,000 clones, about 81% occurring once. This record belongs to a study of T cell responses to AZD1222 COVID-19 vaccine. Germline CDR1 reads PRHDT; CDR2 reads FYEKMQ (reference sequence). J was trimmed by 1 base and V by 5 bases; bases with no gene match: 7. The CDR3 has 16 amino acids. V is TRBV13 and J is TRBJ2-2, with 7 bases that match TRBD1. This TCR was sampled from an adult in good health. This sample comprised peripheral blood, obtained on day 0 of MenACWY control vaccination. In DNA, the CDR3 is TGTGCCAGCAGCACCCGGACAGGAATGAACACCGGGGAGCTGTTTTTT. Translating gives CASSTRTGMNTGELFF.